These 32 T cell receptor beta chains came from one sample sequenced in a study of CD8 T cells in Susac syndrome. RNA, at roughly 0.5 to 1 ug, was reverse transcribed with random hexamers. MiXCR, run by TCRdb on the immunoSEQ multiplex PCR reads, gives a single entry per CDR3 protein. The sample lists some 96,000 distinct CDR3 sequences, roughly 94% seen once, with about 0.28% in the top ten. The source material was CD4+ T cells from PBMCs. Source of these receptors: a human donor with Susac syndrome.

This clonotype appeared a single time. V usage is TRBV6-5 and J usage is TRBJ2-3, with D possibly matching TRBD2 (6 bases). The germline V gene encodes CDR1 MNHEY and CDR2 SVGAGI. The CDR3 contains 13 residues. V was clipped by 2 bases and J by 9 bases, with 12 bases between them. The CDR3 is CASSYDGGTTQYF. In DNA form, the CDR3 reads TGTGCCAGCAGTTACGACGGGGGTACAACGCAGTATTTT.

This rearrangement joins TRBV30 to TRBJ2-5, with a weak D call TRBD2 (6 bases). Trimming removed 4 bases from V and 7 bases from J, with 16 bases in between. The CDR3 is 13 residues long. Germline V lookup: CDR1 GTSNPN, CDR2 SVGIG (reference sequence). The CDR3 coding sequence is TGTGCCTGGAACGGGGAGGTACAGGTGACCCAGTACTTC. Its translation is CAWNGEVQVTQYF.

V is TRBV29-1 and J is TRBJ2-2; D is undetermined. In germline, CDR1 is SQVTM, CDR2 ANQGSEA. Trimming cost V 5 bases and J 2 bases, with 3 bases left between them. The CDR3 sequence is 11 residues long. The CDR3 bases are TGCAGCGTTTATAACACCGGGGAGCTGTTTTTT. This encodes CSVYNTGELFF.

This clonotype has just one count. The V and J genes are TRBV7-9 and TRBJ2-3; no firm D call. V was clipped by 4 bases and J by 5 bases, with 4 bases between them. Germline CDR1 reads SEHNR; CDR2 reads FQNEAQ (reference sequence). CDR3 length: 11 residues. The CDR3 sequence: CASSWGDTQYF. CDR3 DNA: TGTGCCAGCAGCTGGGGAGATACGCAGTATTTT.

The CDR3 here is CAWVPGQTHTEAFF. The CDR3 nucleotides are TGTGCCTGGGTCCCGGGACAGACGCACACTGAAGCTTTCTTT. J is TRBJ1-1 and V is TRBV30; 7 bases agree with TRBD1. Germline values: CDR1 GTSNPN, CDR2 SVGIG (reference sequence). The CDR3 runs to 14 residues. The trim removed 5 bases at V and 3 bases at J, leaving 9 bases unmatched.

The CDR3 DNA follows: TGTGCCAGCAGCCCTTTGCGGGGGGGCCGAAGTATAGAGACCCAGTACTTC. It is translated as CASSPLRGGRSIETQYF. The chain combines TRBV3-1 with TRBJ2-5, with 9 positions matching TRBD2. The germline CDR1 and CDR2 sequences are LGHDT and YNNKEL (reference sequence). With V trimmed by 4 bases and J by 4 bases, 13 bases remained unmatched. The CDR3 is 17 residues long.

The CDR3 nucleotides are TGTGCCAGCAGCCAAGATAGCACTTCGCAAAACATTCAGTACTTC. Protein sequence: CASSQDSTSQNIQYF. The V gene is TRBV14, the J gene TRBJ2-4; no definite D call. V lost 0 bases to trimming and J lost 5 bases, with 11 bases between them. In germline, CDR1 is SGHDN, CDR2 FVKESK. The CDR3 is 15 residues long.

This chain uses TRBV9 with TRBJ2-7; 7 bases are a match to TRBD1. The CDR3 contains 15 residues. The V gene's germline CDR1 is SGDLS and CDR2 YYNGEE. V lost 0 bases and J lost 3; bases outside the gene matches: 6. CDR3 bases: TGTGCCAGCAGCGTAGCTGGTGGACAGGACTACGAGCAGTACTTC. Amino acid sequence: CASSVAGGQDYEQYF.

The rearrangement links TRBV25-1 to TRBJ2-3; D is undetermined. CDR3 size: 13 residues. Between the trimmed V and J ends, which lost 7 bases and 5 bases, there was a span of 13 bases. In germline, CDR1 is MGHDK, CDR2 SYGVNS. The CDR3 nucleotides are TGTGCCAGCACGACCACCTACCGAGATACGCAGTATTTT. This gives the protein CASTTTYRDTQYF.

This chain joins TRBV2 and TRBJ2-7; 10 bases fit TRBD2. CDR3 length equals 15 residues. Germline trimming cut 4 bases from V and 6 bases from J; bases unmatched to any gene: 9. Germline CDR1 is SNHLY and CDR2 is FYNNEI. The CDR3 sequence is CASSVYPGLATEQYF. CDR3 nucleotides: TGTGCCAGCAGTGTTTACCCGGGACTAGCGACCGAGCAGTACTTC.

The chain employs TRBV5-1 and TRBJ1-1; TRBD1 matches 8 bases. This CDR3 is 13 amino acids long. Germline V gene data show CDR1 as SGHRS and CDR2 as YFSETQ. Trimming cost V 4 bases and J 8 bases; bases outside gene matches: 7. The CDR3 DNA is TGCGCCAGCAGCCCGAACCGGGACAGGGAAGCTTTCTTT. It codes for CASSPNRDREAFF.

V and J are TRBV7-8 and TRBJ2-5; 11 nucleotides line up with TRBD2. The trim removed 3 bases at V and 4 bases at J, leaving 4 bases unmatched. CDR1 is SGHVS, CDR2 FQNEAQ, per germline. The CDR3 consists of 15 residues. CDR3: CASSLRLAGRETQYF. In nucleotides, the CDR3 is TGTGCCAGCAGCTTGAGACTAGCGGGGCGAGAGACCCAGTACTTC. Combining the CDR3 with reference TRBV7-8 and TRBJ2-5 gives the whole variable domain GAGVSQSPRYKVAKRGQDVALRCDPISGHVSLFWYQQALGQGPEFLTYFQNEAQLDKSGLPSDRFFAERPEGSVSTLKIQRTQQEDSAVYLCASSLRLAGRETQYFGPGTRLLVL.

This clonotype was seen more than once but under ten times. CDR3 sequence: CSVGESGYTF. CDR3 nucleotides: TGCAGCGTTGGGGAGAGTGGCTACACCTTC. The V call is TRBV29-1, the J call TRBJ1-2; D unclear. This CDR3 is 10 amino acids long. V gave up 4 bases and J gave up 7 bases, with 7 bases separating them. Germline V gene data show CDR1 as SQVTM and CDR2 as ANQGSEA.

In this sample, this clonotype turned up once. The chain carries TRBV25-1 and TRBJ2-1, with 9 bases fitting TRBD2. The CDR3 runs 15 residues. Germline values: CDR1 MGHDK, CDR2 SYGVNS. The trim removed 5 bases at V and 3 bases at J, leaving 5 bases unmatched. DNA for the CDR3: TGTGCCAGCAGTCCCCATAGCGGGGGCTACAATGAGCAGTTCTTC. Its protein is CASSPHSGGYNEQFF. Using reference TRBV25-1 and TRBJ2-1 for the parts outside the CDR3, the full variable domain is EADIYQTPRYLVIGTGKKITLECSQTMGHDKMYWYQQDPGMELHLIHYSYGVNSTEKGDLSSESTVSRIRTEHFPLTLESARPSHTSQYLCASSPHSGGYNEQFFGPGTRLTVL.

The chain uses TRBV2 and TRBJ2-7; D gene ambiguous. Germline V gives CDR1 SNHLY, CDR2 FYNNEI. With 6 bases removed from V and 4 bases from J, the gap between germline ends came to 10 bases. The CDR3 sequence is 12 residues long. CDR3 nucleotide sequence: TGTGCCAGCAGAGCAGAAGTGTACGAGCAGTACTTC. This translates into CASRAEVYEQYF.

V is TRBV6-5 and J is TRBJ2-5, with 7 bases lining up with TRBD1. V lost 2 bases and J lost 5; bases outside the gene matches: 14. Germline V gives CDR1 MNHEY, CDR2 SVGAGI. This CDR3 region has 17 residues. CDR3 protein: CASSYRSTGVGRETQYF. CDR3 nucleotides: TGTGCCAGCAGTTACCGCAGTACAGGGGTAGGAAGGGAGACCCAGTACTTC.

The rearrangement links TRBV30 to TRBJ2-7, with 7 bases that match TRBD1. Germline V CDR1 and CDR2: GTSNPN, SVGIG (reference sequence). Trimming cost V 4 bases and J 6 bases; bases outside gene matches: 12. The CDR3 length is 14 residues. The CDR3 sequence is CAWIRPGTASEQYF. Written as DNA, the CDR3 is TGTGCCTGGATTCGACCCGGGACAGCCTCCGAGCAGTACTTC.

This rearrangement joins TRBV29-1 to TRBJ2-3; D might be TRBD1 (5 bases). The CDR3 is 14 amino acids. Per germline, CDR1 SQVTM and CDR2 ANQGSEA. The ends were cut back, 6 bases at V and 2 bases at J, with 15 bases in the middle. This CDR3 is CSVARDLNTDTQYF. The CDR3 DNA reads TGCAGCGTCGCCAGGGATCTAAACACAGATACGCAGTATTTT.

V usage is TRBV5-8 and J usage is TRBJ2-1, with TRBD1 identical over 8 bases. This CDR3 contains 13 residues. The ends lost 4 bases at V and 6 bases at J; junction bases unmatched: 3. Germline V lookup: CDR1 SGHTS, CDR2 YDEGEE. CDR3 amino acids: CASSDDRGNEQFF. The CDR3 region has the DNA TGTGCCAGCAGCGACGACAGGGGCAATGAGCAGTTCTTC.

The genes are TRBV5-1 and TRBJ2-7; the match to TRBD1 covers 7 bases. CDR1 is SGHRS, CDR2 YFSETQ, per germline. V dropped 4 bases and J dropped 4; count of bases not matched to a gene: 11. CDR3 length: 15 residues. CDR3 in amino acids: CASSPTPLTGYEQYF. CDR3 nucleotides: TGCGCCAGCAGCCCCACCCCGTTGACAGGGTACGAGCAGTACTTC.

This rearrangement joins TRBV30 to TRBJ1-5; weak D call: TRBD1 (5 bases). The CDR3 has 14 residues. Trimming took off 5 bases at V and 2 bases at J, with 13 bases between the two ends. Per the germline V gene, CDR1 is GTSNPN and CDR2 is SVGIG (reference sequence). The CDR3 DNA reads TGTGCCTGGGGAAAACAGGAAGGCAATCAGCCCCAGCATTTT. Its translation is CAWGKQEGNQPQHF.

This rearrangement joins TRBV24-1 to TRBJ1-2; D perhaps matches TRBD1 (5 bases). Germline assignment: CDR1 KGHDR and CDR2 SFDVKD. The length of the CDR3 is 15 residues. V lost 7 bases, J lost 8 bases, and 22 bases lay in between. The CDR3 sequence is CATRTKQDPRKGYTF. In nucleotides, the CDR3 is TGTGCCACCAGGACTAAACAGGACCCTAGGAAGGGCTACACCTTC.

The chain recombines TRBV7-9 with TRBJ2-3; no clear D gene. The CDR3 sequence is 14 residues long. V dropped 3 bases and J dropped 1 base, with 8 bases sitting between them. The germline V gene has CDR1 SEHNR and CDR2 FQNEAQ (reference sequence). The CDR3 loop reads CASSFDSRTDTQYF. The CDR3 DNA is TGTGCCAGCAGCTTTGATTCTCGCACAGATACGCAGTATTTT.

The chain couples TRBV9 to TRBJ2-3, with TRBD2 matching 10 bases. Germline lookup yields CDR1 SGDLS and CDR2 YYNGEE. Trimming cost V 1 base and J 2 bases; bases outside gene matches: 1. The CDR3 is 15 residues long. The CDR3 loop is CASSVSGGVTDTQYF. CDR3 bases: TGTGCCAGCAGCGTAAGCGGGGGGGTCACAGATACGCAGTATTTT.

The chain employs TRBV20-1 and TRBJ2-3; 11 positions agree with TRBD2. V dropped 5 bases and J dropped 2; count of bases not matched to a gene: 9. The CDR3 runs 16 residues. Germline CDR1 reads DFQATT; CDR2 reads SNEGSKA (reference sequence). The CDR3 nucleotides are TGCAGTGCTTTTGCGGTAGCGGGGGGGTACACAGATACGCAGTATTTT. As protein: CSAFAVAGGYTDTQYF.

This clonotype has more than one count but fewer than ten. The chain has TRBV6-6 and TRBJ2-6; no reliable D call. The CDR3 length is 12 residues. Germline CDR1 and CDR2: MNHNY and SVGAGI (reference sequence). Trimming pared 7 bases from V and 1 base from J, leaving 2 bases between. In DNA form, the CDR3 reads TGTGCCAGCAATTCTGGGGCCAACGTCCTGACTTTC. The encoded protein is CASNSGANVLTF.

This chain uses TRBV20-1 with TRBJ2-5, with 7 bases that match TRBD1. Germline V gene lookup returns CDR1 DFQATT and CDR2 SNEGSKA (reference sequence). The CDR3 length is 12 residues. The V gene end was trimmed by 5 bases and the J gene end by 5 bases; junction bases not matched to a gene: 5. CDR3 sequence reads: CSAFDRAETQYF. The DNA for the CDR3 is TGCAGTGCTTTCGACAGGGCCGAGACCCAGTACTTC.

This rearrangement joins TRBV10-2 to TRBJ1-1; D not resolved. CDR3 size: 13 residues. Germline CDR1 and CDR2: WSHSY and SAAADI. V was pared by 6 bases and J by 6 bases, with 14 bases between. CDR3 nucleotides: TGCGCCAGCAGCCCCGGATGGCGCGCTGAAGCTTTCTTT. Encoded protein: CASSPGWRAEAFF.

This CDR3 reads CASQYQGAYNQPQHF. The CDR3 DNA sequence: TGTGCCAGCCAGTACCAGGGGGCCTACAATCAGCCCCAGCATTTT. The V gene is TRBV6-6, the J gene TRBJ1-5, with 8 positions matching TRBD1. Germline CDR1 MNHNY, CDR2 SVGAGI (reference sequence). V was clipped by 8 bases and J by 3 bases; unmatched bases: 9. The CDR3 has 15 residues.

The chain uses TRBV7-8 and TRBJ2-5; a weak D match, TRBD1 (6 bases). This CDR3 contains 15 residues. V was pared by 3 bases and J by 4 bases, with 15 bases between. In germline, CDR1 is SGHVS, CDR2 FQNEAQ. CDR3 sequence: CASSLGPGGSETQYF. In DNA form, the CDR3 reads TGTGCCAGCAGCTTGGGACCTGGGGGCTCAGAGACCCAGTACTTC.

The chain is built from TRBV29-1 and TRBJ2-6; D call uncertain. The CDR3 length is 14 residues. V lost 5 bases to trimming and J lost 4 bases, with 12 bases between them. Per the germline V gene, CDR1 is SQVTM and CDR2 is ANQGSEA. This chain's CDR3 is CSVQGPTGANVLTF. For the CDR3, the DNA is TGCAGCGTTCAAGGGCCCACGGGGGCCAACGTCCTGACTTTC.

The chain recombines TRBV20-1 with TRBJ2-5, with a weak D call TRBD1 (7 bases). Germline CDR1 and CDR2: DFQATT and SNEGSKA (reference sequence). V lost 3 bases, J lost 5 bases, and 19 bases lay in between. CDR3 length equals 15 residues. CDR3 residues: CSASGTGGGWETQYF. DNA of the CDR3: TGCAGTGCTAGCGGAACCGGAGGGGGCTGGGAGACCCAGTACTTC.